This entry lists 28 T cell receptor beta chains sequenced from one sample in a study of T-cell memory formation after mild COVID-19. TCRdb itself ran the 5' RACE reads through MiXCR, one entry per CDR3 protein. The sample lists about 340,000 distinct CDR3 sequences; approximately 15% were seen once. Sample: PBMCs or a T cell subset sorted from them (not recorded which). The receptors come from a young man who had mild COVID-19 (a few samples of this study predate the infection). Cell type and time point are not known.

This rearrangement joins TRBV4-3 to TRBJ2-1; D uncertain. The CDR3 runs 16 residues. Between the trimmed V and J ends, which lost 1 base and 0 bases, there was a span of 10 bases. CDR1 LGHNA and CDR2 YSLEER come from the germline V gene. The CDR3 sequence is CASSQGSGASYNEQFF. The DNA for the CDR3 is TGCGCCAGCAGCCAAGGCTCGGGCGCCTCCTACAATGAGCAGTTCTTC.

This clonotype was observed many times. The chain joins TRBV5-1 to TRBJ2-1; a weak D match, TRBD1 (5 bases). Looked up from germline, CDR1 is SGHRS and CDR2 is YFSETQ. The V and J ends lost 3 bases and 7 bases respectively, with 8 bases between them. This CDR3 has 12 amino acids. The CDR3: CASSSRENEQFF. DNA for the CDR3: TGCGCCAGCAGCTCCAGGGAAAATGAGCAGTTCTTC.

CDR3 nucleotide sequence: TGTGCCAGCAGCTTAGACCTTAGCAATCAGCCCCAGCATTTT. Translating it yields CASSLDLSNQPQHF. The J gene is TRBJ1-5, the V gene TRBV7-8, with no clear D. Trimming removed 1 base at V and 0 bases at J, with 4 bases between. Germline CDR1 SGHVS, CDR2 FQNEAQ. This CDR3 is built from 14 residues.

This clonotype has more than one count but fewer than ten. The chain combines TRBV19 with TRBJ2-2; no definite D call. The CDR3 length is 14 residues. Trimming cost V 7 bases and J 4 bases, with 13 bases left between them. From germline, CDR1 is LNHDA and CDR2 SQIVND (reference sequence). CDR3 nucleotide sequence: TGTGCCAGTATACCGCCCCCGGGCACCGGGGAGCTGTTTTTT. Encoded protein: CASIPPPGTGELFF.

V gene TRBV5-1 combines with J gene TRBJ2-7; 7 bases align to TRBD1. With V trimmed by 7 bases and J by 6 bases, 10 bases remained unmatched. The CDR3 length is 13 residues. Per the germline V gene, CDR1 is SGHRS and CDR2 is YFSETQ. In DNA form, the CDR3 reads TGCGCCAGCCGGGATACAGGGGCCAGCGAGCAGTACTTC. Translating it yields CASRDTGASEQYF.

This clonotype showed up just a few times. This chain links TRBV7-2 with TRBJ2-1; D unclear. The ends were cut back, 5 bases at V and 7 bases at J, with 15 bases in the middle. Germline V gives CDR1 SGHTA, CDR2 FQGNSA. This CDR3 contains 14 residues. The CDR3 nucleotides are TGTGCCAGCAGCGTACCCATCCTCAGTAATGAGCAGTTCTTC. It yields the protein CASSVPILSNEQFF.

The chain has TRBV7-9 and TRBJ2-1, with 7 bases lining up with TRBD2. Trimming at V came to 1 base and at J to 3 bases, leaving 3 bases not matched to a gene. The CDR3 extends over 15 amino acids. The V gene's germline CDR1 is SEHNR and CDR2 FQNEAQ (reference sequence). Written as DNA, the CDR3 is TGTGCCAGCAGCTTAGAACTAGCGTACTACAATGAGCAGTTCTTC. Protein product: CASSLELAYYNEQFF. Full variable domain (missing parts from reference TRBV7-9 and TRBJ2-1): DTGVSQNPRHKITKRGQNVTFRCDPISEHNRLYWYRQTLGQGPEFLTYFQNEAQLEKSRLLSDRFSAERPKGSFSTLEIQRTEQGDSAMYLCASSLELAYYNEQFFGPGTRLTVL.

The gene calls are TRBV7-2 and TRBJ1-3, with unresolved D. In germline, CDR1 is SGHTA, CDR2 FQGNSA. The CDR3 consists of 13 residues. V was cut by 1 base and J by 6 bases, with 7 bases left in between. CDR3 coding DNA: TGTGCCAGCAGCTTAGGGGAGGAAAACACCATATATTTT. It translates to CASSLGEENTIYF.

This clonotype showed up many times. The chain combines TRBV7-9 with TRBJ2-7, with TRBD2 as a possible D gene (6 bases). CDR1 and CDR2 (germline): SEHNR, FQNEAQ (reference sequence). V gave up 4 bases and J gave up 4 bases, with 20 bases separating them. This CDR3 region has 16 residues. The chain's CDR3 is CASSSTRQGGPYEQYV. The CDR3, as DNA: TGTGCCAGCAGCTCCACCCGCCAGGGAGGCCCATACGAGCAGTACGTC.

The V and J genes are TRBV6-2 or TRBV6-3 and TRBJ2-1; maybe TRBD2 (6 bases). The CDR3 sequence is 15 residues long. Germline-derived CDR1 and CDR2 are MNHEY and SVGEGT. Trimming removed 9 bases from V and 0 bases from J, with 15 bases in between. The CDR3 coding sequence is TGTGCCAGTGGAGGGGCGGTAGGCTCCTACAATGAGCAGTTCTTC. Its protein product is CASGGAVGSYNEQFF.

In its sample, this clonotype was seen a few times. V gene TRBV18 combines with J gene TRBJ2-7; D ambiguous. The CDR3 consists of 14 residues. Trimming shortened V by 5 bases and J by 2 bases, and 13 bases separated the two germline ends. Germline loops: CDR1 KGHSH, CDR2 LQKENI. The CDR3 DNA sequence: TGTGCCAGCTCATCTCTGGGTAACCCCTACGAGCAGTACGTC. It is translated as CASSSLGNPYEQYV.

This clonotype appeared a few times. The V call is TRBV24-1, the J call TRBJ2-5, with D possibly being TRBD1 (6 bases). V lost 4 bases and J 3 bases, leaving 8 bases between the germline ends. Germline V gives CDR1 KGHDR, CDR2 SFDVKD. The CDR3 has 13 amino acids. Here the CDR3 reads CATSERTEETQYF. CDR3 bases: TGTGCCACCAGTGAAAGGACAGAAGAGACCCAGTACTTC.

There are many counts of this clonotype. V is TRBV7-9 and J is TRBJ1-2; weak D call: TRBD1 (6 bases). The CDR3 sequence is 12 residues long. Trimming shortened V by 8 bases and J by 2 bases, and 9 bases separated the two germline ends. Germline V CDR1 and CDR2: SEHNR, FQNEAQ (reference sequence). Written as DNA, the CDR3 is TGTGCCAGCCGGGGGCGAAACTATGGCTACACCTTC. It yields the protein CASRGRNYGYTF.

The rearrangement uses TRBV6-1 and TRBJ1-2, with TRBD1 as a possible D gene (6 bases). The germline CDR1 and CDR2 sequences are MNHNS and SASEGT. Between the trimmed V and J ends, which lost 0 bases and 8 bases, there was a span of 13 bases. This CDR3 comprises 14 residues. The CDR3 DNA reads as TGTGCCAGCAGTGAAGCGGGGGCCGGGGGAGGCTACACCTTC. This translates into CASSEAGAGGGYTF.

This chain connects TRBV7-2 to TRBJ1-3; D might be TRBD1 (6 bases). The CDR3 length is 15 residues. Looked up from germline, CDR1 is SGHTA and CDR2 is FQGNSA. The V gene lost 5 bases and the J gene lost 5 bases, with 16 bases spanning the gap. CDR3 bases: TGTGCCAGCAGCCAGCAAGGGGGAGGCAGAAACACCATATATTTT. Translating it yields CASSQQGGGRNTIYF.

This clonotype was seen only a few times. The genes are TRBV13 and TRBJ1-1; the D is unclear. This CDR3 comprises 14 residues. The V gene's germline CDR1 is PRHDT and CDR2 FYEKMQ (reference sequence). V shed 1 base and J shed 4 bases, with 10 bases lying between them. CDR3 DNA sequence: TGTGCCAGCAGCTTAGTTTGGGGTCCCACTGAAGCTTTCTTT. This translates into CASSLVWGPTEAFF.

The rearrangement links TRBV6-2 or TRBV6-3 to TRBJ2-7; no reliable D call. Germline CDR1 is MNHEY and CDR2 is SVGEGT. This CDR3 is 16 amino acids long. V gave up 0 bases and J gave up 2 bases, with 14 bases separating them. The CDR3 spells CASSYSVAEAPYEQYF. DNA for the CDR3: TGTGCCAGCAGTTACTCTGTTGCGGAAGCCCCCTACGAGCAGTACTTC.

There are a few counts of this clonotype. This CDR3 is CASSDGQGITEAFF. As DNA, the CDR3 is TGCGCCAGCAGCGACGGACAGGGAATCACTGAAGCTTTCTTT. This sequence joins TRBV5-1 and TRBJ1-1; TRBD1 matches 8 bases. The CDR3 extends over 14 amino acids. The V gene's germline CDR1 is SGHRS and CDR2 YFSETQ. V gave up 4 bases and J gave up 4 bases; unmatched junction bases: 6.

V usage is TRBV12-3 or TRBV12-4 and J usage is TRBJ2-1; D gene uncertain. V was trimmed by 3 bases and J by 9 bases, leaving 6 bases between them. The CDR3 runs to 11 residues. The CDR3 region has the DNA TGTGCCAGCAGTTTTCGTATTGAGCAGTTCTTC. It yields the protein CASSFRIEQFF.

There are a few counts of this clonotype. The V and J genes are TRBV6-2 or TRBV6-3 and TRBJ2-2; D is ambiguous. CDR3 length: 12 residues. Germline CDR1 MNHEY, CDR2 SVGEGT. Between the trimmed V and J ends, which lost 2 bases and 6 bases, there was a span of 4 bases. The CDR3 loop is CASSYPPGELFF. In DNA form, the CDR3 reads TGTGCCAGCAGTTACCCCCCCGGGGAGCTGTTTTTT.

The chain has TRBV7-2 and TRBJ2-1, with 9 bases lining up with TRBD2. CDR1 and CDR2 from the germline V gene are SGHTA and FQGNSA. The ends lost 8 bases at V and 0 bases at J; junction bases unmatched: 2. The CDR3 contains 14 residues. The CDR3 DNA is TGTGCCAGCGGGACTAGCAGCTCCTACAATGAGCAGTTCTTC. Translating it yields CASGTSSSYNEQFF.

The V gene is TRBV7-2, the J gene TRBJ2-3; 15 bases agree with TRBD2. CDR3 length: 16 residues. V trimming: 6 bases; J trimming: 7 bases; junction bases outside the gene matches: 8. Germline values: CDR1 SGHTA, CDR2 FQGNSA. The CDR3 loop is CASRLGLAGGPNTQYF. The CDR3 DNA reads TGTGCCAGCAGACTTGGACTAGCGGGGGGGCCGAATACGCAGTATTTT.

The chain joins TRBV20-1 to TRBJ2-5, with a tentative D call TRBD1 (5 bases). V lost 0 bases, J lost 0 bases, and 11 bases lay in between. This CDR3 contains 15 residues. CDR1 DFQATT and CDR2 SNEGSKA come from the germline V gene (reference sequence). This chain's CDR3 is CSARDLVGDQETQYF. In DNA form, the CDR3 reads TGCAGTGCTAGAGATCTCGTAGGGGACCAAGAGACCCAGTACTTC.

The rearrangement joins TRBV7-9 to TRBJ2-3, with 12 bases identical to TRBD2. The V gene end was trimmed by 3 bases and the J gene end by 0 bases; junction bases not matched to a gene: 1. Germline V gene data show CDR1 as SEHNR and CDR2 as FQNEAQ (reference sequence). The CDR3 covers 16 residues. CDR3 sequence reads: CASSFLAGGSTDTQYF. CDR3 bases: TGTGCCAGCAGCTTCCTAGCGGGGGGGAGCACAGATACGCAGTATTTT.

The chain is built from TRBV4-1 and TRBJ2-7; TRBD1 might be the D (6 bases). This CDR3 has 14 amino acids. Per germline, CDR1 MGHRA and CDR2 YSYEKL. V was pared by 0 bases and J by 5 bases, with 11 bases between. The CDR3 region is CASSQESTGNEQYF. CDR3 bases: TGCGCCAGCAGCCAAGAATCAACAGGGAACGAGCAGTACTTC.

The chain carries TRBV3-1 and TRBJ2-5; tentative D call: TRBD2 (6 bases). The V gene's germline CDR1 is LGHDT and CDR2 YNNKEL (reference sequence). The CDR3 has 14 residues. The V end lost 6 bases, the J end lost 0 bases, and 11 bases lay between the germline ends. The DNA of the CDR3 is TGTGCCAGCAGGGGCCGGGACTACCAAGAGACCCAGTACTTC. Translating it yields CASRGRDYQETQYF.

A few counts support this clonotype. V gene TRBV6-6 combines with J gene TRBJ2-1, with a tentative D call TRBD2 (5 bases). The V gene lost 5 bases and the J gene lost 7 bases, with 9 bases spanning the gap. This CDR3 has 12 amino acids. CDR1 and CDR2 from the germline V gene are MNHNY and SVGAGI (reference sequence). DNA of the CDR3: TGTGCCAGCAGTCAACTAGTTAATGAGCAGTTCTTC. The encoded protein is CASSQLVNEQFF.

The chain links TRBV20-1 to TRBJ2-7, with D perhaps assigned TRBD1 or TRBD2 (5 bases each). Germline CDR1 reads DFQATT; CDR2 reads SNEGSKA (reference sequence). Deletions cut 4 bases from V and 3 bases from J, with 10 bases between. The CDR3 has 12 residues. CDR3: CSATGSHYEQYV. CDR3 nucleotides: TGCAGTGCTACAGGGAGTCACTACGAGCAGTACGTC.